This T cell receptor beta chain was retrieved from a study of blood T cell repertoires in COVID-19. In the original workflow: Quantification of nucleated cells was approximated via reference gene primer amplification. Using immunoSEQ multiplex PCR, the repertoire was profiled, and TCRdb retains in-frame clones only, with some absent. For V, J and clone size, that table is used; D and trimming come from the DNA. The sample includes 53,000 or so clones, more than 80% of them seen just once. The CDR3 has 13 amino acids. CDR1 and CDR2 (germline): SGHVS, FNYEAQ. V was pared by 6 bases and J by 5 bases, with 2 bases of the junction left unmatched.

The receptor was isolated from an elderly man with acute or convalescent COVID-19. This rearrangement joins TRBV7-6 to TRBJ2-3, with 10 bases aligning to TRBD2. The specimen sequenced was peripheral blood. CDR3 DNA sequence: TGTGCCAGCAGACCTAGCGGGGGAGATACGCAGTATTTT. It codes for CASRPSGGDTQYF.